These T cell receptor beta chains were read from a single sample in a study of blood T cell repertoires in COVID-19. Libraries were prepared by immunoSEQ multiplex PCR; TCRdb keeps only in-frame clonotypes and omits some of them. The table has 110,000 or so clones, approximately 83% seen once. Sequencing was done on a sample of peripheral blood. These receptors all come from an older woman with acute or convalescent COVID-19. The conserved cysteine and the conserved F or W are not part of the CDR3 here. The order of the fields is CDR3 protein, V gene, J gene, D gene. A D gene is named only where the DNA matches it firmly.

ASRGAGGRYNEQF	TRBV7-2	TRBJ2-1	TRBD2
ASSLTDRGRGSPLH	TRBV28	TRBJ1-6	TRBD1
ASSHRDPSSTDTQY	TRBV6-2/TRBV6-3	TRBJ2-3	.
ATWGDGYT	TRBV6-5	TRBJ1-2	.
ASSPRTGPNTGELF	TRBV11-3	TRBJ2-2	TRBD1
ASSTGQGAYYGYT	TRBV6-5	TRBJ1-2	TRBD1
ASSLGGGAASSNQPQH	TRBV9	TRBJ1-5	.
ASSERGLPLTDTQY	TRBV10-2	TRBJ2-3	.
ASSQGSRGRVGETQY	TRBV3-1/TRBV3-2	TRBJ2-5	TRBD2
ATSGGLARSQETQY	TRBV24-1	TRBJ2-5	.
AGAGSSSGYT	TRBV6-5	TRBJ1-2	.
ASSFDGGGSAF	TRBV28	TRBJ1-1	.
ASSFTSDQETQY	TRBV5-4	TRBJ2-5	TRBD2
SVDGGGNTDTQY	TRBV29-1	TRBJ2-3	.
ASSVGYGTGYYAGEETQY	TRBV9	TRBJ2-5	TRBD1
ASGLDREGGGYT	TRBV12-5	TRBJ1-2	.
ASSFELGQGTQY	TRBV11-2	TRBJ2-5	.
SVSATGQYYNEQF	TRBV29-1	TRBJ2-1	TRBD1